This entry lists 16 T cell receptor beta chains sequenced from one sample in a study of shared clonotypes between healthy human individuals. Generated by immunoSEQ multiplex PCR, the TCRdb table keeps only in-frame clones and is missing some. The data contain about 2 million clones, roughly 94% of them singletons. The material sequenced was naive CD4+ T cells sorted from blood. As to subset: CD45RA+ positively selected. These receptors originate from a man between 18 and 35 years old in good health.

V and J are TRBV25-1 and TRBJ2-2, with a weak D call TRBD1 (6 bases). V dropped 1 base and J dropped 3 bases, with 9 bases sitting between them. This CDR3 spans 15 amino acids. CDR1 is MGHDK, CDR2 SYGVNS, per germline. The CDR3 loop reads CASSEWRQDTGELFF. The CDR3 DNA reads TGTGCCAGCAGTGAATGGCGACAGGACACCGGGGAGCTGTTTTTT. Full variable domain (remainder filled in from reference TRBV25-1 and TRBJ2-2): EADIYQTPRYLVIGTGKKITLECSQTMGHDKMYWYQQDPGMELHLIHYSYGVNSTEKGDLSSESTVSRIRTEHFPLTLESARPSHTSQYLCASSEWRQDTGELFFGEGSRLTVL.

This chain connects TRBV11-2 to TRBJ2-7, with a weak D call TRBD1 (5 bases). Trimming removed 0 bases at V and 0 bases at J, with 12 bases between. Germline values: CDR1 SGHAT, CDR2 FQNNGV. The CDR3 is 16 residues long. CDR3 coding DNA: TGTGCCAGCAGCTTAGACCTGGGGCCAAGCTCCTACGAGCAGTACTTC. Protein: CASSLDLGPSSYEQYF.

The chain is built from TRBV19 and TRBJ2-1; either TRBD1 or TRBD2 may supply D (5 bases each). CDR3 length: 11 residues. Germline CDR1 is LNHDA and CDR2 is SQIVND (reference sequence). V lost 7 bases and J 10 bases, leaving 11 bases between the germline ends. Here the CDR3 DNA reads TGTGCCAGTAAGATAGGGGACGAGCAGTTCTTC. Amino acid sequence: CASKIGDEQFF.

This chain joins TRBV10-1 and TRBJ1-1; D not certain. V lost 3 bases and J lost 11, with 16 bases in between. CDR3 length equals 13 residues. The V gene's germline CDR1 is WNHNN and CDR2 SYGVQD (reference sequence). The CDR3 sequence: CASSDFQTPRAFF. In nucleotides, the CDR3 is TGCGCCAGCAGTGACTTCCAGACCCCGAGGGCTTTCTTT.

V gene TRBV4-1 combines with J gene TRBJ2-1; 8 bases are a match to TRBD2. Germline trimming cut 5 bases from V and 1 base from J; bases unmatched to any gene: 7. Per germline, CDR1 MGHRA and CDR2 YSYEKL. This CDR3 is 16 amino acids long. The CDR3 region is CASSKTGGESYNEQFF. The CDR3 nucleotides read TGCGCCAGCAGCAAAACGGGAGGGGAATCCTACAATGAGCAGTTCTTC.

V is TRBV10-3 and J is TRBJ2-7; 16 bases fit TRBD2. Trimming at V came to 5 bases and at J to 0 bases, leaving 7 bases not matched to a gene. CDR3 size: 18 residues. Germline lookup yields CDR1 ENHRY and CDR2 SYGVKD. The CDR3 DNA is TGTGCCATCAGTTTGGGACTAGCGGGAGGGGGCAGCTCCTACGAGCAGTACTTC. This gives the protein CAISLGLAGGGSSYEQYF.

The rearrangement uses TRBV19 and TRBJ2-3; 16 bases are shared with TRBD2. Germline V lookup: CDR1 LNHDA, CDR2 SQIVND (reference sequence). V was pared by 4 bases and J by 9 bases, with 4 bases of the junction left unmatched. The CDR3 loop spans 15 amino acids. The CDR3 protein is CASSTGLAGGGTQYF. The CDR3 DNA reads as TGTGCCAGTAGTACGGGACTAGCGGGAGGGGGCACGCAGTATTTT.

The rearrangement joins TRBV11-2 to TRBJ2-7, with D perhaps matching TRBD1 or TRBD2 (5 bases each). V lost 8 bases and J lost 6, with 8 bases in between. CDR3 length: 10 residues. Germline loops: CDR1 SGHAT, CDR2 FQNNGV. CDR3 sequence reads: CASGGSEQYF. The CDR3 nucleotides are TGTGCCAGCGGGGGAAGCGAGCAGTACTTC.

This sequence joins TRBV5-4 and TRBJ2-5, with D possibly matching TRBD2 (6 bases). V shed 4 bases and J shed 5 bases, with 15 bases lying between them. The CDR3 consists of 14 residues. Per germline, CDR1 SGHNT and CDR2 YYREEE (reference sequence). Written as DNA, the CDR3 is TGTGCCAGCAGCAAAGGTTTGGGACTCGAGACCCAGTACTTC. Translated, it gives CASSKGLGLETQYF. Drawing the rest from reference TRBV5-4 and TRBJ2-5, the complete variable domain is ETGVTQSPTHLIKTRGQQVTLRCSSQSGHNTVSWYQQALGQGPQFIFQYYREEENGRGNFPPRFSGLQFPNYSSELNVNALELDDSALYLCASSKGLGLETQYFGPGTRLLVL.

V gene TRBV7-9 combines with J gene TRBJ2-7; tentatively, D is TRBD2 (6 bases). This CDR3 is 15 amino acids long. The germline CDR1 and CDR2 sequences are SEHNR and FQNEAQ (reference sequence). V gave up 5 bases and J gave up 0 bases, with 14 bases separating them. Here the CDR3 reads CASSPGLQSSYEQYF. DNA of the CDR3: TGTGCCAGCAGCCCGGGACTCCAAAGCTCCTACGAGCAGTACTTC.

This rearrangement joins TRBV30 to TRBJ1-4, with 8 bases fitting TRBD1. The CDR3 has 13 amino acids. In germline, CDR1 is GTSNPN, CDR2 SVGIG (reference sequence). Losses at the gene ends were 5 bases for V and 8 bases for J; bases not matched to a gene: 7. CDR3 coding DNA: TGTGCCTGGGGGGGGGACAGGCACGAAAAACTGTTTTTT. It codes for CAWGGDRHEKLFF.

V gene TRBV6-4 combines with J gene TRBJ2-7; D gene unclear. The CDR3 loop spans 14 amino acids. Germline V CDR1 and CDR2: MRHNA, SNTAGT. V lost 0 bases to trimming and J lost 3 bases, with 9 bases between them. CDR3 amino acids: CASSDSEWIYEQYF. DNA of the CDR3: TGTGCCAGCAGTGACTCCGAATGGATCTACGAGCAGTACTTC.

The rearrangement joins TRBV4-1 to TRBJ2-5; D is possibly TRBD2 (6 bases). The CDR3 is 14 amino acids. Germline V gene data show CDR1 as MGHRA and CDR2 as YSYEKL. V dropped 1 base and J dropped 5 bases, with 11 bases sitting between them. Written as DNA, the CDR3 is TGCGCCAGCAGCCAAGCTCGACTAGTTGAGACCCAGTACTTC. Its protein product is CASSQARLVETQYF.

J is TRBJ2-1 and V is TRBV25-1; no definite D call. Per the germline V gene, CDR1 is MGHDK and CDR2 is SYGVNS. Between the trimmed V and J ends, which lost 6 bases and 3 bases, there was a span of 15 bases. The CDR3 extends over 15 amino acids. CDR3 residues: CASRSDVSIYNEQFF. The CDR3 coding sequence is TGTGCCAGCAGAAGTGATGTCTCTATCTACAATGAGCAGTTCTTC. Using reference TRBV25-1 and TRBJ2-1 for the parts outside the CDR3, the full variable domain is EADIYQTPRYLVIGTGKKITLECSQTMGHDKMYWYQQDPGMELHLIHYSYGVNSTEKGDLSSESTVSRIRTEHFPLTLESARPSHTSQYLCASRSDVSIYNEQFFGPGTRLTVL.

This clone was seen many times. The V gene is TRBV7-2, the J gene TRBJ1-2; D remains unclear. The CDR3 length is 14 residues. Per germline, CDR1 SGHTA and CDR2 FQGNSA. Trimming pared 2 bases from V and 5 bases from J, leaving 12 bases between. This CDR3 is CASSLISQSYGYTF. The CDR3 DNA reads TGTGCCAGCAGCTTAATATCACAGTCTTATGGCTACACCTTC.

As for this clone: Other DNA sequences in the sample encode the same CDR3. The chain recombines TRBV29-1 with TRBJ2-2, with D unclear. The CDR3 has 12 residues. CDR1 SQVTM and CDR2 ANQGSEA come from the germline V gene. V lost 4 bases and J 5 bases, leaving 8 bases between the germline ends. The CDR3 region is CSVGWGTGELFF. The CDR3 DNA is TGCAGCGTTGGTTGGGGAACCGGGGAGCTGTTTTTT.